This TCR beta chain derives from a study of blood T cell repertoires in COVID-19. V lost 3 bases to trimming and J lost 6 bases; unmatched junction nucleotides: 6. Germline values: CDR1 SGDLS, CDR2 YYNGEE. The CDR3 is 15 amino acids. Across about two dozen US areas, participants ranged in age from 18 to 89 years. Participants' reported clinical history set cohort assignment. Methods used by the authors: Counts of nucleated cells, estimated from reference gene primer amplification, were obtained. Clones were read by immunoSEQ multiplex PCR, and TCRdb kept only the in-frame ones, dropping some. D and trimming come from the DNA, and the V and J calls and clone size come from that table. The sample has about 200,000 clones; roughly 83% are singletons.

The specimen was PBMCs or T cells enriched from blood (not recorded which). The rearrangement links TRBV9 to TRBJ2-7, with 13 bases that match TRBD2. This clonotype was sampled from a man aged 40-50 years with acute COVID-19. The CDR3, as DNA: TGTGCCAGCAGCGCGACTAGCGGGAGGTTCTCCGAGCAGTACTTC. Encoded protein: CASSATSGRFSEQYF.